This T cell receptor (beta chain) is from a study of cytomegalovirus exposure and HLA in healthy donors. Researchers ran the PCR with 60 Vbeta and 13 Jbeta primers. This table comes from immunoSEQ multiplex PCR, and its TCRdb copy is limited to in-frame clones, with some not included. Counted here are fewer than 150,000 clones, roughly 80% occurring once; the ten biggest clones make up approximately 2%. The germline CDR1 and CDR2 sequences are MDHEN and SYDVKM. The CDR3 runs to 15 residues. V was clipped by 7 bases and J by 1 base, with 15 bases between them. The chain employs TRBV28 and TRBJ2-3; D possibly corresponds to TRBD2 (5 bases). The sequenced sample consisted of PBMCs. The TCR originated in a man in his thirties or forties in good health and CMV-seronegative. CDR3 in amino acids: CASTPSGAGTDTQYF. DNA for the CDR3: TGTGCCAGCACCCCGAGCGGAGCCGGCACAGATACGCAGTATTTT.